Detailed here is one TCR beta chain. Healthy adults negative for HIV, lacking recent acute infections or vaccinations, served as donors. The sample belongs to a study of shared clonotypes between healthy human individuals. On the study more broadly: Contributing individuals were a couple of females and a few males aged 18 to 49.

Among the unsorted PBMC samples, replicate PCRs used around 270 ng DNA, 30,000 to 35,000 T cell genomes. What was sequenced on ten immunoSEQ deep assay plates was unsorted PBMC DNA. Clones were read by immunoSEQ multiplex PCR, and TCRdb kept only the in-frame ones, dropping some. Of some 480,000 clones detected, approximately 79% appear once; the ten largest clones hold about 12%. The CDR3 contains 18 residues. Per the germline V gene, CDR1 is SQVTM and CDR2 is ANQGSEA. The ends were cut back, 1 base at V and 4 bases at J, with 24 bases in the middle. The V and J genes are TRBV29-1 and TRBJ2-3; maybe TRBD2 (6 bases). Sequenced material: PBMCs. The sequence derives from a middle-aged woman in good health. Some clones in this sample may be carry-over from other donors' samples. Here the CDR3 reads CSVEVGRDRWSRPDTQYF. CDR3 DNA: TGCAGCGTTGAAGTGGGGCGGGACCGCTGGAGTCGCCCAGATACGCAGTATTTT.